This paragraph covers one T cell receptor (beta chain) sequence. Its cognate antigen is unknown. The data were taken from a study of T cell responses to AZD1222 COVID-19 vaccine. Study-wide results and caveats: Baseline serology detected seropositivity in only six AZD1222 recipients. Repertoires were obtained solely post-peak T cell response. Recipients of two AZD1222 doses showed rising Spike-specific TCR breadth and depth.

Some clones are missing from TCRdb's copy, which holds only in-frame ones; the method was immunoSEQ multiplex PCR. The sample shows approximately 170,000 clones, around 90% of them seen only once. This CDR3 region has 14 residues. Looked up from germline, CDR1 is MRHNA and CDR2 is SNTAGT. V lost 3 bases to trimming and J lost 9 bases, with 15 bases between them. V gene TRBV6-4 combines with J gene TRBJ2-1, with D perhaps TRBD1 or TRBD2 (6 bases each). The receptor was derived from an adult who received the AZD1222 COVID-19 vaccine. This specimen consisted of peripheral blood, obtained 28 days after the second AZD1222 dose. CDR3 residues: CASSERGDGAEQFF. DNA for the CDR3: TGTGCCAGCAGTGAAAGGGGGGACGGGGCTGAGCAGTTCTTC.